One sample yielded the 9 T cell receptor beta chains listed below, sequenced in a study of blood T cell repertoires in COVID-19. TCRdb's copy holds only in-frame clones and misses some; the assay was immunoSEQ multiplex PCR. The data contain about 81,000 clones, about 80% of them seen just once; the ten biggest clones take up 4% to 5.5%. Sequenced input: peripheral blood. All receptors come from a woman in her fifties or sixties with acute or convalescent COVID-19.

The chain uses TRBV27 and TRBJ2-7; D ambiguous. V shed 3 bases and J shed 6 bases, with 12 bases lying between them. The germline V gene encodes CDR1 MNHEY and CDR2 SMNVEV (reference sequence). CDR3 length: 13 residues. The CDR3 coding sequence is TGTGCCAGCAGTTTCGGCCTGGAGTTCGAGCAGTACTTC. It is translated as CASSFGLEFEQYF.

This clone has just a few counts. The chain links TRBV2 to TRBJ1-2; possibly TRBD1 for D (5 bases). Germline lookup yields CDR1 SNHLY and CDR2 FYNNEI. The CDR3 length is 13 residues. V dropped 4 bases and J dropped 8 bases, with 14 bases sitting between them. The CDR3 region is CASSVEGRGGYTF. In DNA, the CDR3 is TGTGCCAGCAGTGTCGAGGGGAGGGGCGGCTACACCTTC. Drawing the rest from reference TRBV2 and TRBJ1-2, the complete variable domain is EPEVTQTPSHQVTQMGQEVILRCVPISNHLYFYWYRQILGQKVEFLVSFYNNEISEKSEIFDDQFSVERPDGSNFTLKIRSTKLEDSAMYFCASSVEGRGGYTFGSGTRLTVV.

The chain carries TRBV28 and TRBJ2-7, with 9 nucleotides matching TRBD1. This CDR3 is 14 amino acids long. CDR1 and CDR2 (germline): MDHEN, SYDVKM. J was trimmed by 4 bases and V by 8 bases; bases with no gene match: 9. Here the CDR3 reads CASYPGTGKYEQYF. DNA of the CDR3: TGTGCCAGCTACCCCGGGACAGGGAAGTACGAGCAGTACTTC. Drawing the rest from reference TRBV28 and TRBJ2-7, the complete variable domain is DVKVTQSSRYLVKRTGEKVFLECVQDMDHENMFWYRQDPGLGLRLIYFSYDVKMKEKGDIPEGYSVSREKKERFSLILESASTNQTSMYLCASYPGTGKYEQYFGPGTRLTVT.

The chain links TRBV18 to TRBJ1-2; 8 positions match TRBD1. Germline V gives CDR1 KGHSH, CDR2 LQKENI. CDR3 length equals 13 residues. With V trimmed by 5 bases and J by 6 bases, 5 bases remained unmatched. CDR3: CASSKTGDHGYTF. In DNA, the CDR3 is TGTGCCAGCTCAAAGACAGGGGACCATGGCTACACCTTC.

V is TRBV7-9 and J is TRBJ1-1; possibly TRBD1 for D (5 bases). This CDR3 is built from 12 residues. V lost 3 bases and J 6 bases, leaving 8 bases between the germline ends. Germline CDR1 and CDR2: SEHNR and FQNEAQ (reference sequence). The CDR3 DNA follows: TGTGCCAGCAGCTTTGCGGGGGCTGAAGCTTTCTTT. Its translation: CASSFAGAEAFF.

The rearrangement joins TRBV9 to TRBJ1-6, with TRBD1 matching 7 bases. The CDR3 totals 14 residues. The germline gives CDR1 SGDLS, CDR2 YYNGEE. V shed 3 bases and J 10 bases; nucleotides not matched to a gene: 7. The CDR3 bases are TGTGCCAGCAGCGAGACGACAGGGATGTCACCCCTCCACTTT. As protein: CASSETTGMSPLHF.

This clone appeared once. The chain is built from TRBV9 and TRBJ2-5, with TRBD1 matching over 8 bases. Germline loops: CDR1 SGDLS, CDR2 YYNGEE. This CDR3 is 16 amino acids long. Unmatched junction bases numbered 12, after V lost 3 bases and J lost 5 bases. DNA for the CDR3: TGTGCCAGCAGCGGGACAGGGACGCTGGGTTGGGAGACCCAGTACTTC. This codes for CASSGTGTLGWETQYF.

This sequence joins TRBV5-1 and TRBJ1-4; maybe TRBD1 (5 bases). This CDR3 contains 14 residues. The V and J ends lost 0 bases and 7 bases respectively, with 10 bases between them. The germline gives CDR1 SGHRS, CDR2 YFSETQ. CDR3 sequence reads: CASSLERGSEKLFF. CDR3 nucleotides: TGCGCCAGCAGCTTGGAGCGGGGGAGTGAAAAACTGTTTTTT.

This rearrangement joins TRBV3-1 (or the pseudogene TRBV3-2) to TRBJ2-1; 12 bases line up with TRBD2. Per the germline V gene, CDR1 is LGHDT and CDR2 is YNNKEL (reference sequence). CDR3 size: 18 residues. J lost 6 bases, V lost 4 bases, and 13 bases had no gene match. The CDR3 DNA reads TGTGCCAGCAGCCCCCGACTAGCGGGGGCCGCAAACCCCAATGAGCAGTTCTTC. Translating it yields CASSPRLAGAANPNEQFF.